This T cell receptor beta chain was captured in a study of identical twins. Overall study findings and caveats: The study drew conclusions from cross-sectional statistical analysis, not from following the same donors. Among out-of-frame alpha sequences shared by twins, low generation probability occurred in excess. Model-predicted out-of-frame TCR alpha sharing fell below observed values in monozygotic twins.

TCRdb independently ran MiXCR on the 5' RACE reads; one entry per CDR3 protein. The profile shows about 520,000 distinct CDR3 sequences, under 25% of them singletons. With respect to this clonotype: Its target is unknown.

A further study also used this sample, focusing on T cells expressing NK-cell markers. That report adds: The study did not resolve the HCMV specificity of expanded NKG2C+ T cell clones.

Material for sequencing was CD4+ T cells sorted from blood. This clonotype originated in a young woman in good health.

The DNA of the CDR3 is TGTGCCAGCAGTTACTCGTCCTTGGGAGGCACTGAAGCTTTCTTT. It encodes CASSYSSLGGTEAFF. The chain has TRBV6-5 and TRBJ1-1; D is unresolved. Germline V CDR1 and CDR2: MNHEY, SVGAGI. The V gene lost 0 bases and the J gene lost 4 bases, with 12 bases spanning the gap. The CDR3 spans 15 residues.